This is a list of T cell receptor beta chains from one sample in a study of T cell responses to AZD1222 COVID-19 vaccine. Using immunoSEQ multiplex PCR, the repertoire was profiled, and TCRdb retains in-frame clones only, with some absent. The sample includes 75,000 to 95,000 clones, about nine tenths of them seen just once. Sequencing was performed on peripheral blood, taken on day 0 of MenACWY control vaccination. The receptors originated from an adult in good health. Each CDR3 is given with its conserved first and last residue. Fields, in order: clone size, V gene, J gene, D gene, CDR3 DNA, CDR3 protein. A D gene is named only where the DNA matches it firmly. The listing skips clone size in some rows; elsewhere it reads once, few, many or a size class.

-	TRBV20-1	TRBJ1-1	-	TGCAGTGCCTGGGCCTCGGGAGGAGCTTTCTTT	CSAWASGGAFF
once	TRBV16	TRBJ1-1	-	TGTGCCAGCAGCCTAACACGGGACGTCGCTGAAGCTTTCTTT	CASSLTRDVAEAFF
-	TRBV6-6	TRBJ1-1	TRBD1	TGTGCCAGCAGGCCCTCGAGGGACAGAGTGAACACTGAAGCTTTCTTT	CASRPSRDRVNTEAFF
-	TRBV3-1/TRBV3-2	TRBJ1-4	TRBD1	TGTGCCAGCAGCCAAGCCGGCGGGACAGGGACGGCTGAAAAACTGTTTTTT	CASSQAGGTGTAEKLFF
-	TRBV4-3	TRBJ1-2	-	TGCGCCAGCAGCCAAGATCGCGGGACGACCTATGGCTACACCTTC	CASSQDRGTTYGYTF
-	TRBV6-5	TRBJ2-5	-	TGTGCCAGCAGCGTAATCGGCGGGGTCCGTGAGACCCAGTACTTC	CASSVIGGVRETQYF
-	TRBV21-1	TRBJ1-5	-	TGTGCCAGCAGCAAACTCTCCGGACAGGGAGGCCCCCTTTATAGCAATCAGCCCCAGCATTTT	CASSKLSGQGGPLYSNQPQHF
-	TRBV10-1	TRBJ2-5	-	TGCGCCAGCAGTGAGGGCCCCAGGGAGACCCAGTACTTC	CASSEGPRETQYF
-	TRBV4-3	TRBJ1-2	-	TGCGCCAGCAGCCAAGAGACAGGCACTAACTATGGCTACACCTTC	CASSQETGTNYGYTF
-	TRBV2	TRBJ1-4	TRBD1	TGTGCCAGCAGTGAAGCCGGGACAGCCTTGGAAAAACTGTTTTTT	CASSEAGTALEKLFF
-	TRBV9	TRBJ2-7	-	TGTGCCAGCAGCCAAGTGGCAGTTACCTACGAGCAGTACTTC	CASSQVAVTYEQYF
-	TRBV3-1/TRBV3-2	TRBJ2-1	-	TGTGCCAGCAGCTGGCCTCGCGGGCTATCAATCCCCAATGAGCAGTTCTTC	CASSWPRGLSIPNEQFF
-	TRBV18	TRBJ1-4	-	TGTGCCAGCTCACCTTCGACGGGGGAAAAACTGTTTTTT	CASSPSTGEKLFF
once	TRBV6-5	TRBJ2-7	-	TGTGCCAGCAGTCGAGCAGCAGGCGGCGAGCAGTACTTC	CASSRAAGGEQYF
-	TRBV18	TRBJ1-6	-	TGTGCCAGCTCACCACTTGCAGGCGAAAATTCACCCCTCCACTTT	CASSPLAGENSPLHF
few	TRBV4-1	TRBJ1-4	TRBD1	TGCGCCAGCAGCCAAGATCGAGACAGGGTGGGAGAAAAACTGTTTTTT	CASSQDRDRVGEKLFF
-	TRBV6-5	TRBJ2-7	-	TGTGCCAGCAGATACAAGAAAGACTACGAGCAGTACTTC	CASRYKKDYEQYF
few	TRBV6-5	TRBJ1-6	-	TGTGCCAGCAGTTTTGGGAGATCACCCCTCCACTTT	CASSFGRSPLHF
once	TRBV24-1	TRBJ2-3	-	TGTGCCACCTCCGGGACAAGCACAGATACGCAGTATTTT	CATSGTSTDTQYF
-	TRBV5-1	TRBJ1-2	TRBD1	TGCGCCAGCAGTTTAAAAGGGACAGGGTCTGGCTACACCTTC	CASSLKGTGSGYTF
-	TRBV9	TRBJ2-3	-	TGTGCCAGCAGCTCCAGGGGGGGACAGAACACAGATACGCAGTATTTT	CASSSRGGQNTDTQYF
few	TRBV6-2/TRBV6-3	TRBJ2-1	-	TGTGCCAGCAGTTATGTGGGAAACAATGAGCAGTTCTTC	CASSYVGNNEQFF
-	TRBV6-5	TRBJ2-7	-	TGTGCCAGCAGTTACGCCGACGGTTACTACGAGCAGTACTTC	CASSYADGYYEQYF
-	TRBV7-9	TRBJ1-2	-	TGTGCCAGCAGCTTCCGGAACTATGGCTACACCTTC	CASSFRNYGYTF
-	TRBV2	TRBJ1-2	-	TGTGCCAGCAGTGGGACGGGGAATGGCTACACCTTC	CASSGTGNGYTF
-	TRBV30	TRBJ2-7	TRBD1	TGTGCCTGTTATGGGACAGCTAGCTCCTACGAGCAGTACTTC	CACYGTASSYEQYF
-	TRBV29-1	TRBJ2-3	TRBD1	TGCAGCGGGGCAGAACAGGGGGGTAGCACAGATACGCAGTATTTT	CSGAEQGGSTDTQYF
-	TRBV30	TRBJ1-5	TRBD1	TGTGCCTGGAGTGTCGAGACAGGGATAGGTCAGCCCCAGCATTTT	CAWSVETGIGQPQHF
-	TRBV7-9	TRBJ1-5	TRBD1	TGTGCCAGCATAGTTGACAGGGTTCGTAATCAGCCCCAGCATTTT	CASIVDRVRNQPQHF
-	TRBV11-2	TRBJ1-6	-	TGTGCCAGCAGCCCGACAGTCGGCAATGCCTATAATTCACCCCTCCACTTT	CASSPTVGNAYNSPLHF
-	TRBV19	TRBJ2-2	-	TGTGCCAGTAGTATAGGGATGCCCGGGGAGCTGTTTTTT	CASSIGMPGELFF
once	TRBV12-5	TRBJ2-1	TRBD1	TGTGCTAGTGGTTTGGAACTGACAGGGACCAATGAGCAGTTCTTC	CASGLELTGTNEQFF
-	TRBV11-3	TRBJ1-6	TRBD1	TGTGCCAGCAGCTTAGATGAAGGACAGGGACAAAATATTAATTCACCCCTCCACTTT	CASSLDEGQGQNINSPLHF